The sequence of this TCR beta chain was determined in a study of blood T cell repertoires in COVID-19. On the study more broadly: The cDNA or gDNA used as material had been derived from T cells, B-cell-depleted T cells, or PBMCs.

The CDR3 contains 15 residues. After removal of 6 bases from V and 7 bases from J, the junction contained 6 bases not matched to a gene. Germline lookup yields CDR1 SNHLY and CDR2 FYNNEI. Cohorts were based on clinical histories the participants reported. This table comes from immunoSEQ multiplex PCR, and its TCRdb copy is limited to in-frame clones, with some not included. The sample records a few hundred thousand clones, around nine tenths being singletons. The chain joins TRBV2 to TRBJ2-2; 12 positions match TRBD1. Sequencing input: PBMCs or T cells enriched from blood (not recorded which). This sequence was found in a woman aged 55-75 years who had recovered from COVID-19. Written as DNA, the CDR3 is TGTGCCAGCAGACCCGGGACAGGGGGCCTCGGGGAGCTGTTTTTT. Translated, it gives CASRPGTGGLGELFF.